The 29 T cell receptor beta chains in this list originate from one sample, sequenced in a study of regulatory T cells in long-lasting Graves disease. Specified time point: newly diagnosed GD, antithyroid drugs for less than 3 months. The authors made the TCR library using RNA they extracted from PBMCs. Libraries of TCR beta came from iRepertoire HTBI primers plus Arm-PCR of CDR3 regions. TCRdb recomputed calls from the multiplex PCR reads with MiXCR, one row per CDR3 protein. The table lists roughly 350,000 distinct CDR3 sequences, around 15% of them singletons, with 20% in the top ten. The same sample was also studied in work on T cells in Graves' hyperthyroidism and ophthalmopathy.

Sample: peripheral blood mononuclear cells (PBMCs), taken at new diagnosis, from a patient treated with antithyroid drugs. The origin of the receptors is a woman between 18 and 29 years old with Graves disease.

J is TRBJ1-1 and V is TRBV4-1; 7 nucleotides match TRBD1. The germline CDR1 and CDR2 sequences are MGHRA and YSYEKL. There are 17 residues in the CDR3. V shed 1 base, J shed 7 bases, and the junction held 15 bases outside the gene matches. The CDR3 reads CASSQGRGDRDRFEAFF. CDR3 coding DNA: TGCGCCAGCAGCCAAGGCAGGGGAGACAGGGACAGATTTGAAGCTTTCTTT.

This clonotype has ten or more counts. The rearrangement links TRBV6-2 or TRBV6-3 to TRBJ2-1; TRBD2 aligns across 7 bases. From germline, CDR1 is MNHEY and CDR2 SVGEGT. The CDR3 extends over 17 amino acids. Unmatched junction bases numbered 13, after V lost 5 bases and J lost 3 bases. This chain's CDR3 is CASSPHGLEMGYNEQFF. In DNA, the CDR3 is TGTGCCAGCAGTCCCCATGGACTAGAGATGGGCTACAATGAGCAGTTCTTC.

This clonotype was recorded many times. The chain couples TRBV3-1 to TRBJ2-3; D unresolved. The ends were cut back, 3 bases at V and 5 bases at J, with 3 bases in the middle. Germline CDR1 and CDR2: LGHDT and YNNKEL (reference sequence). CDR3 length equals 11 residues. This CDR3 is CASSQRDTQYF. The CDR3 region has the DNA TGTGCCAGCAGCCAGCGAGATACGCAGTATTTT.

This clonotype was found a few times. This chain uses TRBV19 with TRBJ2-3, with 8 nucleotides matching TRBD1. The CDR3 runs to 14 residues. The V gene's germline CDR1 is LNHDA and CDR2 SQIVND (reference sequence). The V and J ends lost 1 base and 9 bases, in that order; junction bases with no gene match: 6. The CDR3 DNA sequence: TGTGCCAGTAGTATAGTAGGACAGGGCCAGACGCAGTATTTT. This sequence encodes CASSIVGQGQTQYF.

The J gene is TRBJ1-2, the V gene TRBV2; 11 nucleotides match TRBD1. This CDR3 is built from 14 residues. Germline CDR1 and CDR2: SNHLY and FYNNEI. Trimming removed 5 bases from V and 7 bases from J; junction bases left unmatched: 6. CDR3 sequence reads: CASSLSGTGGGYTF. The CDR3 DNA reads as TGTGCCAGCAGTTTGTCCGGGACAGGGGGTGGCTACACCTTC.

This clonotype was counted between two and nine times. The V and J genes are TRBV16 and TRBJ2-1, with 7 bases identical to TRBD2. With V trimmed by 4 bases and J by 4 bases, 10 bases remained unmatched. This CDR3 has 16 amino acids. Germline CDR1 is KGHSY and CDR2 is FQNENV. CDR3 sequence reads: CASSPGRGGLYNEQFF. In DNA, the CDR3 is TGTGCCAGCAGCCCCGGGCGGGGAGGGCTATACAATGAGCAGTTCTTC. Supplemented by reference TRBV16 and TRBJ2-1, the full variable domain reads GEEVAQTPKHLVRGEGQKAKLYCAPIKGHSYVFWYQQVLKNEFKFLISFQNENVFDETGMPKERFSAKCLPNSPCSLEIQATKLEDSAVYFCASSPGRGGLYNEQFFGPGTRLTVL.

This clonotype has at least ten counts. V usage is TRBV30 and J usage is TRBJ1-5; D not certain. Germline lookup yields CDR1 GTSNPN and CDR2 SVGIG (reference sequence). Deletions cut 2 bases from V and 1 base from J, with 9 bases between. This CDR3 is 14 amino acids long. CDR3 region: CAWSFSRSNQPQHF. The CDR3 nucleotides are TGTGCCTGGAGTTTCTCGCGAAGCAATCAGCCCCAGCATTTT.

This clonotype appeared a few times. CDR3: CASTHPGTSVIPNTGELFF. The CDR3, as DNA: TGTGCCAGCACCCACCCGGGGACTAGCGTTATACCTAACACCGGGGAGCTGTTTTTT. The genes are TRBV6-2 or TRBV6-3 and TRBJ2-2, with 10 nucleotides matching TRBD2. With 7 bases clipped from V and 2 bases from J, the junction kept 16 bases outside the gene matches. The CDR3 is 19 residues long. Germline values: CDR1 MNHEY, CDR2 SVGEGT.

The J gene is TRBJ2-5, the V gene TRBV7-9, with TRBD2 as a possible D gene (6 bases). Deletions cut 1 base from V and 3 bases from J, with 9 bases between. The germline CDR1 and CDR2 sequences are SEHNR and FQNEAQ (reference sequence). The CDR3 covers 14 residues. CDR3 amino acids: CASSLVLAEETQYF. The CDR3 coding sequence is TGTGCCAGCAGCTTAGTATTAGCGGAAGAGACCCAGTACTTC. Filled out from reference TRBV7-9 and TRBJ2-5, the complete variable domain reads DTGVSQNPRHKITKRGQNVTFRCDPISEHNRLYWYRQTLGQGPEFLTYFQNEAQLEKSRLLSDRFSAERPKGSFSTLEIQRTEQGDSAMYLCASSLVLAEETQYFGPGTRLLVL.

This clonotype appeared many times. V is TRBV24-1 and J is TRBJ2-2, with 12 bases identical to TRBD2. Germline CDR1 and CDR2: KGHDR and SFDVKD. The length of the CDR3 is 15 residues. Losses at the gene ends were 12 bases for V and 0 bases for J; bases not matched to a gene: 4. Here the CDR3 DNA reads TGTGCCTCCGGACTAGCGGGGACGAACACCGGGGAGCTGTTTTTT. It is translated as CASGLAGTNTGELFF.

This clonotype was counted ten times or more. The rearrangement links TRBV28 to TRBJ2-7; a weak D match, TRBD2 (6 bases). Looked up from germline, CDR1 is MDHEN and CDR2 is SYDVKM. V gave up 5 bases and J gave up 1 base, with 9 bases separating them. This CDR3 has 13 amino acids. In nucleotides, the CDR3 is TGTGCCAGCAGTACACTAGCTTCCTACGAGCAGTACTTC. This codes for CASSTLASYEQYF. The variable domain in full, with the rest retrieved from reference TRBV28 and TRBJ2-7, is DVKVTQSSRYLVKRTGEKVFLECVQDMDHENMFWYRQDPGLGLRLIYFSYDVKMKEKGDIPEGYSVSREKKERFSLILESASTNQTSMYLCASSTLASYEQYFGPGTRLTVT.

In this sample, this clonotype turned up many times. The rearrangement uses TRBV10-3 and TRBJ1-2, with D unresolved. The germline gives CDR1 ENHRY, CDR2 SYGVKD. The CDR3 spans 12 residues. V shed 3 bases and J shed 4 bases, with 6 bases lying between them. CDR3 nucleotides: TGTGCCATCAGTGAACGGAGCTATGGCTACACCTTC. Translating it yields CAISERSYGYTF.

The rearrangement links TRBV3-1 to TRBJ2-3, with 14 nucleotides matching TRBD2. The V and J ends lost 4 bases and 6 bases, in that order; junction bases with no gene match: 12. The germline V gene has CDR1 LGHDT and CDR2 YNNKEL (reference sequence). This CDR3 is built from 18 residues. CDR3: CASSLTRGTSGSSDTQYF. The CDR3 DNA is TGTGCCAGCAGCCTTACACGAGGGACTAGCGGGAGCAGCGATACGCAGTATTTT.

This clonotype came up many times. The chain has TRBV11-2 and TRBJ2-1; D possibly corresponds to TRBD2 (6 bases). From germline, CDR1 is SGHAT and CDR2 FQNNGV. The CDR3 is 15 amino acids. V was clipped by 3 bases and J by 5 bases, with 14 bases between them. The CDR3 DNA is TGTGCCAGCAGCTTTGGGGGGAGTCTGGACAATGAGCAGTTCTTC. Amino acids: CASSFGGSLDNEQFF.

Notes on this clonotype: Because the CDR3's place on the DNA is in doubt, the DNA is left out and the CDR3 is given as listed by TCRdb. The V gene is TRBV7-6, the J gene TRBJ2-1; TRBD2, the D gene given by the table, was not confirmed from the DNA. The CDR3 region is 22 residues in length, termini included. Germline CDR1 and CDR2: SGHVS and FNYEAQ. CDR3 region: CASSFYICSAISLAAVNNEQFF.

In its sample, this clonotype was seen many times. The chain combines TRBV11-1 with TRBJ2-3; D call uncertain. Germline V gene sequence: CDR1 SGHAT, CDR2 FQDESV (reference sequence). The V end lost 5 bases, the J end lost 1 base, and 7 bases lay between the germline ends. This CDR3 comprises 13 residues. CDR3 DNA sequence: TGTGCCAGCAGCCCTATCGGCACAGATACGCAGTATTTT. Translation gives CASSPIGTDTQYF.

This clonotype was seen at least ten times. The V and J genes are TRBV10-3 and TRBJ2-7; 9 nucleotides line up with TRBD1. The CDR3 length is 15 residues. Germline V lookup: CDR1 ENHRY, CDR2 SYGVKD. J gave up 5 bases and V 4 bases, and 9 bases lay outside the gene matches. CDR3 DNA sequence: TGTGCCATCAGTGCGCCGAACAGGGGGCGGGACGAGCAGTACTTC. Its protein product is CAISAPNRGRDEQYF.

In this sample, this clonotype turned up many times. CDR3 DNA: TGTGCCAGCAACCTCAGGGTTGGCACAGATACGCAGTATTTT. Its protein product is CASNLRVGTDTQYF. The chain couples TRBV27 to TRBJ2-3; D perhaps matches TRBD1 (5 bases). The ends were cut back, 7 bases at V and 1 base at J, with 12 bases in the middle. CDR1 MNHEY and CDR2 SMNVEV come from the germline V gene (reference sequence). The length of the CDR3 is 14 residues.

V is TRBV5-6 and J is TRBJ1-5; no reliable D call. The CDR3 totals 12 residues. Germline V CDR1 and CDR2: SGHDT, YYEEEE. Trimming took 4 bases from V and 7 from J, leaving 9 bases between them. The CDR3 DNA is TGTGCCAGCAGCACAACGAGGCAGCCCCAGCATTTT. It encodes CASSTTRQPQHF.

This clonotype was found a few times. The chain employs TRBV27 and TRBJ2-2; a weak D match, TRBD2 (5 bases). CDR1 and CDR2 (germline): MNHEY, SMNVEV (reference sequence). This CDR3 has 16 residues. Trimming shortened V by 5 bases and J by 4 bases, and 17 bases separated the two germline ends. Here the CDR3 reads CASSPPGWEPTGELFF. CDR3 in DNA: TGTGCCAGCAGTCCCCCCGGTTGGGAGCCCACCGGGGAGCTGTTTTTT.

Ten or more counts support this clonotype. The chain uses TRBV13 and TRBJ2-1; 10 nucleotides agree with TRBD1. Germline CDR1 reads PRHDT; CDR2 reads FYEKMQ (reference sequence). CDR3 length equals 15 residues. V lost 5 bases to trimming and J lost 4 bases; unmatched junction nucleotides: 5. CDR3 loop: CASSLRQGAYNEQFF. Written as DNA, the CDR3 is TGTGCCAGCAGCCTAAGACAGGGGGCATACAATGAGCAGTTCTTC.

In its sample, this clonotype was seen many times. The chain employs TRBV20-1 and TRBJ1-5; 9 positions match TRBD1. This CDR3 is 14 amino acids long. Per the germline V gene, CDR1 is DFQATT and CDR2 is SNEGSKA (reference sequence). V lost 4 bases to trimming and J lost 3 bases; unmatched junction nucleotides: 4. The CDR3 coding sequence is TGCAGTGCTACTGGGACAGGGATCAATCAGCCCCAGCATTTT. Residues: CSATGTGINQPQHF.

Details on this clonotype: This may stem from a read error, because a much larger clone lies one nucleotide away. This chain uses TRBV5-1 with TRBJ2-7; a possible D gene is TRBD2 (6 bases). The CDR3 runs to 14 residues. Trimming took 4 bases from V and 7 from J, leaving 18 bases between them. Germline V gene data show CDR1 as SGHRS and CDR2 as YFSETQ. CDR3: CASSPEGTGREQYF. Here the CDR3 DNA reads TGCGCCAGCAGCCCGGAGGGGACTGGAAGGGAGCAGTACTTC.

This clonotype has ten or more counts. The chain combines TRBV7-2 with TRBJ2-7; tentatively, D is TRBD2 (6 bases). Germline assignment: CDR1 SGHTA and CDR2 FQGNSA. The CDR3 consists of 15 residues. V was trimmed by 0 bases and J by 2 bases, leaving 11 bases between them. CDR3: CASSLAPGLTYEQYF. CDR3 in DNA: TGTGCCAGCAGCTTAGCACCCGGACTAACCTACGAGCAGTACTTC.

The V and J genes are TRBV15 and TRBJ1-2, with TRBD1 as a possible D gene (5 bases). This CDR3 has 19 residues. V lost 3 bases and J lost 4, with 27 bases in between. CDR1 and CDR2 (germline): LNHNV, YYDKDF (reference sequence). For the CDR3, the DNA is TGTGCCACCAGCAGGGAACTGGGGTCGTCGGGGGGTGGATCCTATGGCTACACCTTC. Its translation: CATSRELGSSGGGSYGYTF.

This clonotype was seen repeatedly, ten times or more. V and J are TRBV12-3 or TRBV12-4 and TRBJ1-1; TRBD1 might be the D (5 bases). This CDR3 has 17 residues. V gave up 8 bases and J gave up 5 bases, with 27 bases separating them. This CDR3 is CASRYFGVRRDNTEAFF. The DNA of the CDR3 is TGTGCCAGCCGCTACTTTGGGGTGCGCAGGGATAATACTGAAGCTTTCTTT.

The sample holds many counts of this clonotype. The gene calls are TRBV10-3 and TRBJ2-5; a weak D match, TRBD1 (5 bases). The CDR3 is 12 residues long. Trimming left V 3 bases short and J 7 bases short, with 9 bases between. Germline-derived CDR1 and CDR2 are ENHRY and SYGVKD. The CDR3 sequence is CAISDSGSTQYF. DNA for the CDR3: TGTGCCATCAGTGATTCAGGGTCGACCCAGTACTTC.

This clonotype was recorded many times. The CDR3 bases are TGTGCCAGCAGTTTAGTGGCGGCCGAGCAGTACTTC. Amino acid sequence: CASSLVAAEQYF. V gene TRBV28 combines with J gene TRBJ2-7, with D hard to call. Germline V gene data show CDR1 as MDHEN and CDR2 as SYDVKM. CDR3 length: 12 amino acids. The V end lost 2 bases, the J end lost 6 bases, and 8 bases lay between the germline ends.

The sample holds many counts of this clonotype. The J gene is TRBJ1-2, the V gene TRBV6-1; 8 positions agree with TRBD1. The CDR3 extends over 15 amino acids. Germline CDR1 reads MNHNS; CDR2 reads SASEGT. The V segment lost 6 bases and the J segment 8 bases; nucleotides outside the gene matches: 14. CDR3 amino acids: CASSPPKTGVGGYTF. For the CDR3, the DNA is TGTGCCAGCAGCCCCCCTAAGACAGGGGTCGGCGGCTACACCTTC.